These T cell receptor beta chains were read from a single sample in a study of shared clonotypes between healthy human individuals. Measured with immunoSEQ multiplex PCR; TCRdb has only the in-frame clones, and not every one. The sample consists of some 89,000 clones, approximately 61% of them appearing once. Sequences were obtained from memory CD8+ T cells sorted from blood. These receptors were taken from a man aged 25-40 years in good health. Each CDR3 is given with its conserved first and last residue. The D gene is left open where the match is weak. Not every row has a clone size; where given, it reads once, few, many or a size class.

>NA|TRBV7-9|14|NA|TRBJ2-5
CASSPRDRQETQYF
TGTGCCAGCAGCCCGCGGGACAGACAAGAGACCCAGTACTTC
>NA|TRBV4-1|15|NA|TRBJ2-1
CASSQSLGPLDEQFF
TGCGCCAGCAGCCAAAGCTTAGGCCCACTGGATGAGCAGTTCTTC
>NA|TRBV25-1|13|few|TRBJ2-7
CASRPGTTYEQYF
TGTGCCAGCAGGCCCGGGACAACCTACGAGCAGTACTTC
>NA|TRBV20-1|11|once|TRBJ1-2
CSAASNYGYTF
TGCAGTGCTGCCTCGAATTATGGCTACACCTTC
>NA|TRBV6-5|14|NA|TRBJ1-1
CASSYSVRAFEAFF
TGTGCCAGCAGTTACTCGGTCAGGGCCTTTGAAGCTTTCTTT
>NA|TRBV6-5|12|medium-sized|TRBJ1-1
CASSYSNTEAFF
TGTGCCAGCAGTTACTCGAACACTGAAGCTTTCTTT
>TRBD1|TRBV7-9|15|NA|TRBJ1-1
CASSLVQGQDTEAFF
TGTGCCAGCAGCTTAGTACAGGGGCAGGACACTGAAGCTTTCTTT
>NA|TRBV28|16|NA|TRBJ1-2
CASSFGFLVPNYGYTF
TGTGCCAGCAGTTTCGGGTTTTTGGTTCCTAACTATGGCTACACCTTC
>NA|TRBV20-1|11|NA|TRBJ1-5
CSTGRGQPQHF
TGCAGTACGGGGCGCGGGCAGCCCCAGCATTTT
>NA|TRBV28|17|NA|TRBJ2-1
CASIGPIGLGINNEQFF
TGTGCCAGCATCGGTCCCATAGGGTTGGGAATCAACAATGAGCAGTTCTTC
>NA|TRBV7-9|15|few|TRBJ1-5
CASSPRGGGAQPQHF
TGTGCCAGCAGCCCTAGAGGGGGAGGTGCTCAGCCCCAGCATTTT
>NA|TRBV2|14|NA|TRBJ1-4
CASSVGGSNEKLFF
TGTGCCAGCAGTGTGGGGGGGAGCAATGAAAAACTGTTTTTT
>NA|TRBV4-3|14|NA|TRBJ2-3
CASSQGDSTDTQYF
TGCGCCAGCAGCCAAGGAGACTCCACAGATACGCAGTATTTT
>TRBD1|TRBV28|12|NA|TRBJ2-7
CASSGDSYEQYF
TGTGCCAGCAGTGGGGACAGCTACGAGCAGTACTTC
>NA|TRBV5-1|12|NA|TRBJ1-3
CASEGSGNTIYF
TGCGCCAGCGAGGGCTCTGGAAACACCATATATTTT
>TRBD2|TRBV5-1|15|NA|TRBJ2-3
CASSLVLAGADTQYF
TGCGCCAGCAGCTTGGTCCTAGCGGGAGCAGATACGCAGTATTTT
>NA|TRBV9|11|NA|TRBJ2-7
CASSSTSEQYF
TGTGCCAGCAGCTCCACAAGCGAGCAGTACTTC
>TRBD1|TRBV15|14|NA|TRBJ2-7
CATSRTGDFHEQYF
TGTGCCACCAGCAGGACAGGGGATTTCCACGAGCAGTACTTC
>NA|TRBV9|14|few|TRBJ2-2
CASTGLEDTGELFF
TGTGCCAGCACGGGCCTAGAGGACACCGGGGAGCTGTTTTTT
>NA|TRBV19|13|NA|TRBJ2-7
CASSSGVDYEQYF
TGTGCCAGTAGCTCGGGGGTCGACTACGAGCAGTACTTC
>NA|TRBV12-2|18|NA|TRBJ1-5
CASRLADGGTVGDQPQHF
TGTGCAAGTCGCTTAGCAGATGGGGGAACGGTTGGGGATCAGCCCCAGCATTTT
>NA|TRBV6-1|15|NA|TRBJ1-3
CASTPLSDSGNTIYF
TGTGCCAGCACTCCCTTGTCGGACTCTGGAAACACCATATATTTT
>NA|TRBV27|10|NA|TRBJ2-7
CASSWPEQYF
TGTGCCAGCAGTTGGCCCGAGCAGTACTTC
>NA|TRBV11-3|14|once|TRBJ2-3
CASSQQGNTDTQYF
TGTGCCAGCAGCCAACAGGGCAACACAGATACGCAGTATTTT
>NA|TRBV25-1|15|NA|TRBJ2-1
CASSEGGFSYNEQFF
TGTGCCAGCAGTGAAGGGGGGTTCTCCTACAATGAGCAGTTCTTC
>NA|TRBV9|14|NA|TRBJ2-7
CASSVGGPGYEQYF
TGTGCCAGCAGCGTAGGGGGACCGGGCTACGAGCAGTACTTC
>NA|TRBV29-1|14|NA|TRBJ1-1
CSAGGLIPYTEAFF
TGCAGCGCCGGGGGGCTTATACCCTACACTGAAGCTTTCTTT
>NA|TRBV25-1|14|NA|TRBJ1-1
CASSELRANTEAFF
TGTGCCAGCAGTGAATTGAGGGCGAACACTGAAGCTTTCTTT
>TRBD2|TRBV7-9|15|NA|TRBJ2-2
CASSLREGYTGELFF
TGTGCCAGCAGCCTACGGGAGGGTTACACCGGGGAGCTGTTTTTT
>TRBD1|TRBV27|15|NA|TRBJ2-3
CASSLGDRGTDTQYF
TGTGCCAGCAGTTTAGGTGACAGGGGCACAGATACGCAGTATTTT
>TRBD1|TRBV5-1|14|NA|TRBJ2-7
CASSWDRSSYEQYF
TGCGCCAGCAGCTGGGACAGGAGCTCCTACGAGCAGTACTTC
>NA|TRBV6-5|13|NA|TRBJ1-4
CASSPNSGEKLFF
TGTGCCAGCAGCCCAAACAGTGGAGAAAAACTGTTTTTT
>TRBD2|TRBV11-2|18|NA|TRBJ2-1
CASSLGTSGAINDNEQFF
TGTGCCAGCAGCTTAGGGACTAGCGGGGCTATTAATGACAATGAGCAGTTCTTC
>TRBD1|TRBV28|15|NA|TRBJ1-1
CASRRDRSLNTEAFF
TGTGCCAGCAGGAGGGACAGGAGTCTGAACACTGAAGCTTTCTTT
>TRBD1|TRBV4-2|15|NA|TRBJ1-5
CASSQDGQGNQPQHF
TGTGCCAGCAGCCAAGATGGACAGGGGAATCAGCCCCAGCATTTT
>TRBD2|TRBV7-3|16|NA|TRBJ2-1
CASSSTSGVTYNEQFF
TGTGCCAGCAGCTCCACTAGCGGAGTTACCTACAATGAGCAGTTCTTC
>NA|TRBV5-1|13|NA|TRBJ1-5
CASSGGLNQPQHF
TGCGCCAGCAGCGGAGGACTTAATCAGCCCCAGCATTTT
>NA|TRBV11-2|15|NA|TRBJ2-5
CASSPSRGDGETQYF
TGTGCCAGCAGCCCCTCTCGGGGTGATGGGGAGACCCAGTACTTC
>NA|TRBV7-8|16|NA|TRBJ1-1
CASSLEGVGEDTEAFF
TGTGCCAGCAGCTTAGAGGGGGTGGGGGAGGACACTGAAGCTTTCTTT
>NA|TRBV15|16|once|TRBJ2-6
CATSRDQSTGANVLTF
TGTGCCACCAGCAGGGACCAGAGTACTGGGGCCAACGTCCTGACTTTC
>NA|TRBV5-4|15|NA|TRBJ1-2
CASSLGVGGNYGYTF
TGTGCCAGCAGCTTGGGGGTAGGGGGTAACTATGGCTACACCTTC
>NA|TRBV7-2|17|NA|TRBJ2-3
CASSLGAWGDGTDTQYF
TGTGCCAGCAGCTTAGGGGCTTGGGGGGACGGCACAGATACGCAGTATTTT
>TRBD2|TRBV11-2|17|NA|TRBJ2-7
CASSVTLGEGLKHEQYF
TGTGCCAGCAGCGTCACCTTGGGGGAGGGACTTAAACACGAGCAGTACTTC
>TRBD2|TRBV28|17|NA|TRBJ2-3
CANDSIPGGLRADTQYF
TGTGCCAACGACTCAATCCCGGGAGGGTTGAGGGCAGATACGCAGTATTTT
>NA|TRBV6-5|11|NA|TRBJ2-7
CASGTPYEQYF
TGTGCCAGCGGGACTCCCTACGAGCAGTACTTC
>NA|TRBV27|16|few|TRBJ2-7
CASSLSRGASSYEQYF
TGTGCCAGCAGTTTATCGAGGGGGGCGAGCTCCTACGAGCAGTACTTC
>TRBD2|TRBV12-5|16|NA|TRBJ2-1
CASGLVLAGPYNEQFF
TGTGCTAGTGGTTTGGTGTTAGCGGGGCCTTACAATGAGCAGTTCTTC
>NA|TRBV6-5|14|few|TRBJ2-1
CASSYLADPGEQFF
TGTGCCAGCAGTTACCTTGCAGACCCGGGTGAGCAGTTCTTC
>TRBD1|TRBV6-1|15|NA|TRBJ2-2
CAIRLEQGVFGELFF
TGTGCCATCAGGCTGGAACAGGGGGTTTTCGGGGAGCTGTTTTTT
>NA|TRBV11-2|16|once|TRBJ2-7
CASSPSPGSLTYEQYF
TGTGCCAGCAGCCCGAGTCCCGGGTCGCTTACCTACGAGCAGTACTTC